This entry is about one TCR beta chain. Its antigen is unidentified. These data belong to a study of OX40 agonist ivuxolimab in advanced cancers. Looking at the study overall: Ivuxolimab was administered intravenously to patients at 0.01 to 10 mg/kg every 2 weeks. Patients treated during dose escalation were battling hepatocellular carcinoma, melanoma, renal cell or head and neck cancer. Prior anti-PD-1, anti-PD-L1 or anti-CTLA-4 therapy did not bar entry, and roughly 40% had some. Whole-study findings and limits: Those patients achieving a partial response at 0.1-3.0 mg/kg showed among the lowest clonal expansion.

Repertoires were generated with immunoSEQ multiplex PCR, while TCRdb's copy carries only in-frame clones and drops some. There are fewer than 90,000 clones in the sample; more than 80% occur only once, and 1.5% to 2% lies in the top ten. The CDR3 sequence is 14 residues long. Germline V gene sequence: CDR1 MNHEY, CDR2 SVGAGI. The V end lost 6 bases, the J end lost 7 bases, and 19 bases lay between the germline ends. The source was CD4+ or CD8+ T cells sorted from blood, collected in a trial of the OX40 agonist ivuxolimab. The receptor's source is an adult with an advanced solid tumor such as melanoma, head and neck, liver or kidney cancer. V gene TRBV6-5 combines with J gene TRBJ2-7, with D unresolved. The CDR3 loop reads CASSHATDPKEQYF. CDR3 bases: TGTGCCAGCAGCCACGCGACGGATCCTAAGGAGCAGTACTTC.